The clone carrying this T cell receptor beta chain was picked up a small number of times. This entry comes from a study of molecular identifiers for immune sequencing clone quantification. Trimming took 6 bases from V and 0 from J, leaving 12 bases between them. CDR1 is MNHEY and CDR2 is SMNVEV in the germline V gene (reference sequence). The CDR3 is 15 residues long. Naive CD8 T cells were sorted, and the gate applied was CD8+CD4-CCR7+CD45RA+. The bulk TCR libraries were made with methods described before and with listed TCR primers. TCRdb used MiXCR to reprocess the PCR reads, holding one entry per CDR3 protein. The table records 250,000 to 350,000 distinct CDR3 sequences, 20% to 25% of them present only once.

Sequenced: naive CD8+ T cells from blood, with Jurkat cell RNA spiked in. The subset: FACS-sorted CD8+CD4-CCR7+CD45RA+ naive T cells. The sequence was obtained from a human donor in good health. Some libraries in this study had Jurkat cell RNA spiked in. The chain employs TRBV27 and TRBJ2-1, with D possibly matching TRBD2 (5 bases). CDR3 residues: CASSIGLPSYNEQFF. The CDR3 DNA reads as TGTGCCAGCAGCATCGGACTTCCCTCCTACAATGAGCAGTTCTTC.